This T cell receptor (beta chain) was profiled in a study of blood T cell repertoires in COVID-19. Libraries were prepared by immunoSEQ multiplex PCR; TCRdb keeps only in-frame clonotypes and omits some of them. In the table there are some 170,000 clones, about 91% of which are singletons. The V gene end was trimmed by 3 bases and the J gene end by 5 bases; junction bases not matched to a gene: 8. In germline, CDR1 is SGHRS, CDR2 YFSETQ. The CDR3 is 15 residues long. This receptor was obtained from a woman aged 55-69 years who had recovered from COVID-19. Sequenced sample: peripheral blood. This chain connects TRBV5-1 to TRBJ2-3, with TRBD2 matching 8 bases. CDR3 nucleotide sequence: TGCGCCAGCAGCTCATTATCGGGGGGGCAAGATACGCAGTATTTT. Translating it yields CASSSLSGGQDTQYF.